A single sample gave rise to the 12 T cell receptor beta chains below, sequenced in a study of blood T cell repertoires in COVID-19. Profiling relied on immunoSEQ multiplex PCR, and the TCRdb table lists in-frame clones only, not all of them. The data contain 35,000 to 55,000 clones, about 85% of them seen just once; the ten biggest clones take up 9.5% to 15%. Material: peripheral blood. These receptors originate from a human donor in a cohort sampled during active COVID-19.

The rearrangement uses TRBV7-6 and TRBJ2-2; 7 nucleotides line up with TRBD1. The ends lost 5 bases at V and 1 base at J; junction bases unmatched: 1. The CDR3 runs to 14 residues. Per germline, CDR1 SGHVS and CDR2 FNYEAQ. The CDR3 protein is CASSAGGNTGELFF. The CDR3 DNA reads TGTGCCAGCAGCGCAGGGGGGAACACCGGGGAGCTGTTTTTT.

The chain recombines TRBV5-6 with TRBJ1-3; D gene ambiguous. The CDR3 is 13 amino acids. The V gene lost 2 bases and the J gene lost 3 bases, with 6 bases spanning the gap. Germline loops: CDR1 SGHDT, CDR2 YYEEEE. CDR3 nucleotides: TGTGCCAGCAGCTTTCGGGGTGGAAACACCATATATTTT. It is translated as CASSFRGGNTIYF.

The J gene is TRBJ2-3, the V gene TRBV7-2; unclear D gene. The V gene's germline CDR1 is SGHTA and CDR2 FQGNSA. The V and J ends lost 1 base and 5 bases respectively, with 13 bases between them. This CDR3 has 15 residues. CDR3 sequence: CASSLEEASGDTQYF. The DNA for the CDR3 is TGTGCCAGCAGCTTAGAAGAGGCTAGTGGAGATACGCAGTATTTT.

The V call is TRBV6-6, the J call TRBJ2-7; 7 bases map to TRBD2. Germline-derived CDR1 and CDR2 are MNHNY and SVGAGI (reference sequence). This CDR3 spans 12 amino acids. V gave up 5 bases and J gave up 4 bases; unmatched junction bases: 2. The CDR3 region has the DNA TGTGCCAGCAGTCCGGGACTATACGAGCAGTACTTC. It specifies CASSPGLYEQYF.

This rearrangement joins TRBV5-4 to TRBJ1-2, with D uncertain. V lost 4 bases and J 0 bases, leaving 7 bases between the germline ends. The germline V gene has CDR1 SGHNT and CDR2 YYREEE (reference sequence). The CDR3 loop spans 13 amino acids. The CDR3: CASSAEPNYGYTF. For the CDR3, the DNA is TGTGCCAGCAGCGCGGAACCTAACTATGGCTACACCTTC.

V and J are TRBV18 and TRBJ2-7, with a possible D match to TRBD1 (6 bases). This CDR3 is built from 13 residues. Trimming took off 4 bases at V and 5 bases at J, with 12 bases between the two ends. Germline values: CDR1 KGHSH, CDR2 LQKENI. The CDR3 DNA reads TGTGCCAGCTCACGGGGACATTCCAACGAGCAGTACTTC. Translation gives CASSRGHSNEQYF.

V and J are TRBV5-1 and TRBJ2-1, with 9 bases that match TRBD2. Germline lookup yields CDR1 SGHRS and CDR2 YFSETQ. The CDR3 covers 13 residues. The V segment lost 4 bases and the J segment 6 bases; nucleotides outside the gene matches: 2. As DNA, the CDR3 is TGCGCCAGCAGCCGCGGGGGGGGCAATGAGCAGTTCTTC. Translation gives CASSRGGGNEQFF.

This rearrangement joins TRBV2 to TRBJ1-1, with 7 bases that match TRBD1. V was pared by 4 bases and J by 5 bases, with 4 bases of the junction left unmatched. Germline V gene data show CDR1 as SNHLY and CDR2 as FYNNEI. The CDR3 has 13 residues. The CDR3: CASSARGRTEAFF. Written as DNA, the CDR3 is TGTGCCAGCAGTGCTAGGGGGCGAACTGAAGCTTTCTTT.

This chain uses TRBV14 with TRBJ2-7, with TRBD2 matching 8 bases. The CDR3 covers 20 residues. The V gene end was trimmed by 2 bases and the J gene end by 2 bases; junction bases not matched to a gene: 20. Per germline, CDR1 SGHDN and CDR2 FVKESK. CDR3 protein: CASSQNPRTSRGKRAYEQYF. CDR3 nucleotides: TGTGCCAGCAGCCAAAACCCCCGGACTAGCCGGGGGAAGAGGGCCTACGAGCAGTACTTC. The full variable domain, rest sourced from reference TRBV14 and TRBJ2-7, is EAGVTQFPSHSVIEKGQTVTLRCDPISGHDNLYWYRRVMGKEIKFLLHFVKESKQDESGMPNNRFLAERTGGTYSTLKVQPAELEDSGVYFCASSQNPRTSRGKRAYEQYFGPGTRLTVT.

This rearrangement joins TRBV15 to TRBJ2-5; TRBD1 matches 11 bases. The CDR3 has 15 residues. Germline lookup yields CDR1 LNHNV and CDR2 YYDKDF (reference sequence). V was pared by 1 base and J by 6 bases, with 4 bases of the junction left unmatched. In nucleotides, the CDR3 is TGTGCCACCAGCAGAGTTGGGACAGGGGGAAAGACCCAGTACTTC. Residues: CATSRVGTGGKTQYF.

This chain connects TRBV28 to TRBJ2-7; 7 bases align to TRBD1. Trimming at V came to 6 bases and at J to 2 bases, leaving 13 bases not matched to a gene. Germline V gene sequence: CDR1 MDHEN, CDR2 SYDVKM. The CDR3 loop spans 16 amino acids. CDR3 sequence: CASRTTRPGTAYEQYF. The DNA for the CDR3 is TGTGCCAGCAGGACAACTCGACCCGGGACAGCCTACGAGCAGTACTTC.

This clone turned up a few times. The rearrangement links TRBV7-3 to TRBJ2-7; weak D call: TRBD2 (6 bases). V lost 2 bases, J lost 2 bases, and 10 bases lay in between. CDR1 is SGHTA, CDR2 FQGTGA, per germline. CDR3 size: 14 residues. The CDR3 bases are TGTGCCAGCAGCTTAGGGCCGGGGGCCTACGAGCAGTACTTC. Its protein product is CASSLGPGAYEQYF.